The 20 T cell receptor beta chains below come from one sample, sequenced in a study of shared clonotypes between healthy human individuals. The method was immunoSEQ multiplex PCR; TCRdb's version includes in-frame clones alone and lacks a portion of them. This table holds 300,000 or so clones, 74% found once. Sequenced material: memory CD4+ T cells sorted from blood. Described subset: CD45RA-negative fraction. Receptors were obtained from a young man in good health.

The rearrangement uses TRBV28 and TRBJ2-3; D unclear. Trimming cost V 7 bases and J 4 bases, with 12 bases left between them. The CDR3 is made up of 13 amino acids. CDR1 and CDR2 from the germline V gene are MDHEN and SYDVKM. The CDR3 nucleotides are TGTGCCAGCAATCGCTTGAAGGCAGATACGCAGTATTTT. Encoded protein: CASNRLKADTQYF.

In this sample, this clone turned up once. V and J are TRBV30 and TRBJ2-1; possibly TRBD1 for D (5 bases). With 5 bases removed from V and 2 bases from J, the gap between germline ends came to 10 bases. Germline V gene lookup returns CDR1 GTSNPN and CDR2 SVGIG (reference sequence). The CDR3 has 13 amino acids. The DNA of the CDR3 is TGTGCCTGGGGGCAGGGTACCTACAATGAGCAGTTCTTC. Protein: CAWGQGTYNEQFF. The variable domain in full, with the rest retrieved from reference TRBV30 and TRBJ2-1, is SQTIHQWPATLVQPVGSPLSLECTVEGTSNPNLYWYRQAAGRGLQLLFYSVGIGQISSEVPQNLSASRPQDRQFILSSKKLLLSDSGFYLCAWGQGTYNEQFFGPGTRLTVL.

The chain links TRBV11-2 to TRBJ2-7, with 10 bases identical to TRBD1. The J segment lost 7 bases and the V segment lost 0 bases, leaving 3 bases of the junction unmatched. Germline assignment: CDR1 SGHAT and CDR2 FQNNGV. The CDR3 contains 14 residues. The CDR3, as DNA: TGTGCCAGCAGCTTAGACGGGACAGGGGAGGAGCAGTACTTC. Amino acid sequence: CASSLDGTGEEQYF.

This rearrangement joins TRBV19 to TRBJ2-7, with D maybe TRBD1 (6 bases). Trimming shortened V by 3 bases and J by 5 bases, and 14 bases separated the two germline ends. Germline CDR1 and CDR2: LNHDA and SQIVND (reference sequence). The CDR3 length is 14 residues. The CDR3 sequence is CASSIRGNTNEQYF. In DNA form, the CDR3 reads TGTGCCAGTAGTATTAGGGGGAACACCAACGAGCAGTACTTC.

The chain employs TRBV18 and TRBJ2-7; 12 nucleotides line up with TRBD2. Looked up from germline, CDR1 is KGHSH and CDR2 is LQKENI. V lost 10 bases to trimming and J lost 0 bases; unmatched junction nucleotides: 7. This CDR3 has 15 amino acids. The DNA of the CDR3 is TGTGCCACCTCCTCGGGACTAGCGGGCTCCTACGAGCAGTACTTC. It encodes CATSSGLAGSYEQYF. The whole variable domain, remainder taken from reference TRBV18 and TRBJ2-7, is NAGVMQNPRHLVRRRGQEARLRCSPMKGHSHVYWYRQLPEEGLKFMVYLQKENIIDESGMPKERFSAEFPKEGPSILRIQQVVRGDSAAYFCATSSGLAGSYEQYFGPGTRLTVT.

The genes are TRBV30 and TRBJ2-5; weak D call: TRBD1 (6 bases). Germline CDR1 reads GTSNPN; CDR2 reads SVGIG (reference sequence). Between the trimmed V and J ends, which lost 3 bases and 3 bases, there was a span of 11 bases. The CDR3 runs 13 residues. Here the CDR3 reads CAWSPGQKETQYF. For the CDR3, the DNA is TGTGCCTGGAGCCCGGGACAAAAAGAGACCCAGTACTTC.

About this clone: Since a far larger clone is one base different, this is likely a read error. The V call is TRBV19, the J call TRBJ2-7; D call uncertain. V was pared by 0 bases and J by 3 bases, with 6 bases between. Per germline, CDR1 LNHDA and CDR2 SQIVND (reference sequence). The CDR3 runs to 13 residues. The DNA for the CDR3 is TGTGCCAGTAGTATAGAGGAGATCTACGAGCAGTACTTC. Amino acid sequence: CASSIEEIYEQYF.

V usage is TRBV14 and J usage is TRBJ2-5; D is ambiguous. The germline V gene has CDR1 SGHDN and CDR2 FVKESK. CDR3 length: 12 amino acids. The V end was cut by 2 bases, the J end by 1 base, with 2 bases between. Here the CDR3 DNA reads TGTGCCAGCAGCCAATTCCAAGAGACCCAGTACTTC. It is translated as CASSQFQETQYF.

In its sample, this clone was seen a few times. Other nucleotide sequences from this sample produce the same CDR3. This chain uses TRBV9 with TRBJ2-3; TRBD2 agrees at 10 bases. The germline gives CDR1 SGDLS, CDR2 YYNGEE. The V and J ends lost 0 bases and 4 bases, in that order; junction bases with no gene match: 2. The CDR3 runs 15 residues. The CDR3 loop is CASSVESGRADTQYF. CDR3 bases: TGTGCCAGCAGCGTAGAGAGCGGGAGGGCAGATACGCAGTATTTT.

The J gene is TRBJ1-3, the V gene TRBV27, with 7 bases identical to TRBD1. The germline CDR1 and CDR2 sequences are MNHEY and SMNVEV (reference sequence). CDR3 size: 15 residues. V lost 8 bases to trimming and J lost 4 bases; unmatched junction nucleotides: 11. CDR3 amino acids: CASGLTGALGNTIYF. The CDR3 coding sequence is TGTGCCAGCGGCCTAACAGGGGCCCTCGGAAACACCATATATTTT.

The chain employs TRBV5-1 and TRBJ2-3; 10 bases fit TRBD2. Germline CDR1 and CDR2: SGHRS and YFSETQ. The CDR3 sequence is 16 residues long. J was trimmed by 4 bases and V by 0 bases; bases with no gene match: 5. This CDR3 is CASSLAASGSPDTQYF. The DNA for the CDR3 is TGCGCCAGCAGCTTGGCGGCTAGCGGGAGCCCAGATACGCAGTATTTT.

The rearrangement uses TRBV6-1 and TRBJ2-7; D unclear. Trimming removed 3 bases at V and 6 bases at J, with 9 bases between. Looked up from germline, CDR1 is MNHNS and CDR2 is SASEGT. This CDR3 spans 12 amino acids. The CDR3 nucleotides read TGTGCCAGCAGTGACAGGTTTTCCGAGCAGTACTTC. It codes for CASSDRFSEQYF.

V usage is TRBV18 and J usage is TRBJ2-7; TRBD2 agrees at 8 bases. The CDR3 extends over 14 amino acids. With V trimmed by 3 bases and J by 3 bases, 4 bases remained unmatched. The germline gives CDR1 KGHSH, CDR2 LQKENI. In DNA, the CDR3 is TGTGCCAGCTCACCGGGGCGGGGGGACTACGAGCAGTACTTC. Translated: CASSPGRGDYEQYF.

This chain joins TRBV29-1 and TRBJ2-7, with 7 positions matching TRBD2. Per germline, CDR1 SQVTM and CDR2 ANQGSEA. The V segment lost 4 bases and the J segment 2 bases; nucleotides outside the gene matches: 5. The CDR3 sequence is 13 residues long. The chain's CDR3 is CSVGEGATYEQYF. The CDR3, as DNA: TGCAGCGTTGGGGAGGGAGCTACCTACGAGCAGTACTTC.

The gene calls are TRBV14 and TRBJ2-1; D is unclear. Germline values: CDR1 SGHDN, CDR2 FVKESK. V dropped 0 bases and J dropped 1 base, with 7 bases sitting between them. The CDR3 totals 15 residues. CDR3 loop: CASSQEPPSYNEQFF. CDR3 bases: TGTGCCAGCAGCCAAGAACCGCCGTCCTACAATGAGCAGTTCTTC.

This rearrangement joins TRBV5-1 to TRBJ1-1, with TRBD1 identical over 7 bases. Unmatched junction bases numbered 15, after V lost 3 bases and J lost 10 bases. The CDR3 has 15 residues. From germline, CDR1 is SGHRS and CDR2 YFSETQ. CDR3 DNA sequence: TGCGCCAGCAGCTCGGACCCCGGGACAGCGGTTGTAGCTTTCTTT. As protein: CASSSDPGTAVVAFF.

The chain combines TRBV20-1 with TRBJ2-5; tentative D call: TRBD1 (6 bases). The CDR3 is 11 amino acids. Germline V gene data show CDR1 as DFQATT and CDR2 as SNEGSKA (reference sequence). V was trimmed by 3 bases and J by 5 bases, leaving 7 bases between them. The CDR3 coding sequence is TGCAGTGCTAGTACAGGGGAGACCCAGTACTTC. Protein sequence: CSASTGETQYF.

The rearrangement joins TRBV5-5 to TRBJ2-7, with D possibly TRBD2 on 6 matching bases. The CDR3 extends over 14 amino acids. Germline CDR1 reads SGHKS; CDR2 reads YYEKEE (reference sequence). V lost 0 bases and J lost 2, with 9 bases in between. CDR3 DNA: TGTGCCAGCAGCTTGGTCGGGAGAACCTACGAGCAGTACTTC. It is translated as CASSLVGRTYEQYF.

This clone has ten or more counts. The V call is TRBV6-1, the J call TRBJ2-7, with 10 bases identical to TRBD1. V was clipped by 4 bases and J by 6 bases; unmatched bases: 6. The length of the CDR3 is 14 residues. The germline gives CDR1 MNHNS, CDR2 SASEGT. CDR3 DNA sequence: TGTGCCAGCAGTGGGTGGGGGACAGGGGTCGAGCAGTACTTC. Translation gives CASSGWGTGVEQYF.

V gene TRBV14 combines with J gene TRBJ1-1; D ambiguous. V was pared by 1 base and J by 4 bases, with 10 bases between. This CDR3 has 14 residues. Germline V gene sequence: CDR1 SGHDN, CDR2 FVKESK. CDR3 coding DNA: TGTGCCAGCAGCCAAGCACTCATCAGCACTGAAGCTTTCTTT. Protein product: CASSQALISTEAFF.